The 32 T cell receptor beta chains given below trace back to one sample, sequenced in a study of OX40 agonist ivuxolimab in advanced cancers. Using immunoSEQ multiplex PCR, the repertoire was profiled, and TCRdb retains in-frame clones only, with some absent. The sample comprises roughly 80,000 clones, around 86% of which are singletons, and about 1.9% rests with the top ten. The material sequenced was CD4+ or CD8+ T cells sorted from blood, taken in a trial of the OX40 agonist ivuxolimab. The receptor set was obtained from an adult with an advanced solid tumor such as melanoma, head and neck, liver or kidney cancer.

The chain is built from TRBV5-1 and TRBJ2-5; 7 positions agree with TRBD1. Germline V gives CDR1 SGHRS, CDR2 YFSETQ. This CDR3 comprises 14 residues. The V and J ends lost 0 bases and 3 bases, in that order; junction bases with no gene match: 2. CDR3 sequence: CASSLATGEETQYF. In nucleotides, the CDR3 is TGCGCCAGCAGCTTGGCCACAGGGGAAGAGACCCAGTACTTC.

This sequence joins TRBV19 and TRBJ1-3; possibly TRBD1 for D (6 bases). The length of the CDR3 is 15 residues. The germline V gene encodes CDR1 LNHDA and CDR2 SQIVND (reference sequence). V lost 5 bases and J lost 0, with 11 bases in between. CDR3 residues: CASSLQGNSGNTIYF. CDR3 coding DNA: TGTGCCAGTAGTCTCCAGGGGAACTCTGGAAACACCATATATTTT.

This clone was detected once. The gene calls are TRBV29-1 and TRBJ2-3; 7 nucleotides match TRBD2. The V and J ends lost 4 bases and 5 bases, in that order; junction bases with no gene match: 3. In germline, CDR1 is SQVTM, CDR2 ANQGSEA. This CDR3 contains 12 residues. The CDR3 is CSVGREGDTQYF. The CDR3, as DNA: TGCAGCGTTGGCAGGGAGGGAGATACGCAGTATTTT.

The chain recombines TRBV28 with TRBJ1-1; D might be TRBD1 (5 bases). CDR1 and CDR2 (germline): MDHEN, SYDVKM. This CDR3 is 12 amino acids long. Trimming cost V 7 bases and J 4 bases, with 10 bases left between them. The CDR3 DNA sequence: TGTGCCAGCAAACGGGGGAGCACTGAAGCTTTCTTT. It yields the protein CASKRGSTEAFF.

This chain joins TRBV6-5 and TRBJ2-5; D not resolved. Trimming left V 2 bases short and J 5 bases short, with 6 bases between. This CDR3 is 12 amino acids long. Germline CDR1 reads MNHEY; CDR2 reads SVGAGI. The CDR3 sequence is CASSYHEETQYF. CDR3 DNA: TGTGCCAGCAGTTACCACGAGGAGACCCAGTACTTC.

The chain is built from TRBV2 and TRBJ1-4; D call uncertain. Germline V gene sequence: CDR1 SNHLY, CDR2 FYNNEI. The V gene lost 7 bases and the J gene lost 8 bases, with 17 bases spanning the gap. This CDR3 region has 14 residues. The CDR3 region is CASNGGARNEKLFF. The CDR3 nucleotides read TGTGCCAGCAATGGTGGAGCAAGGAACGAAAAACTGTTTTTT.

This chain uses TRBV6-5 with TRBJ2-3; TRBD1 matches at 10 bases. Unmatched junction bases numbered 0, after V lost 5 bases and J lost 1 base. Germline V gene sequence: CDR1 MNHEY, CDR2 SVGAGI. The CDR3 has 14 residues. Here the CDR3 reads CASSGTGGTDTQYF. As DNA, the CDR3 is TGTGCCAGCAGTGGGACAGGGGGCACAGATACGCAGTATTTT.

The rearrangement uses TRBV5-1 and TRBJ2-5, with 9 bases aligning to TRBD1. Germline trimming cut 4 bases from V and 5 bases from J; bases unmatched to any gene: 15. The CDR3 sequence is 17 residues long. The germline gives CDR1 SGHRS, CDR2 YFSETQ. CDR3: CASSGWDRAEARETQYF. CDR3 nucleotide sequence: TGCGCCAGCAGCGGGTGGGACAGGGCAGAGGCAAGGGAGACCCAGTACTTC.

The chain links TRBV7-8 to TRBJ1-5, with no clear D. Between the trimmed V and J ends, which lost 1 base and 0 bases, there was a span of 10 bases. CDR3 size: 16 residues. Per the germline V gene, CDR1 is SGHVS and CDR2 is FQNEAQ. In DNA form, the CDR3 reads TGTGCCAGCAGCTTAGGGGGTGCGTTTAGCAATCAGCCCCAGCATTTT. Protein: CASSLGGAFSNQPQHF.

The V gene is TRBV28, the J gene TRBJ1-6, with D unclear. V was clipped by 7 bases and J by 13 bases, with 17 bases between them. The CDR3 extends over 13 amino acids. Germline V CDR1 and CDR2: MDHEN, SYDVKM. CDR3 loop: CASKNPAIGPLHF. In nucleotides, the CDR3 is TGTGCCAGCAAGAATCCGGCCATAGGGCCCCTCCACTTT.

This clone was observed a few times. This chain uses TRBV9 with TRBJ1-1; D gene unclear. The CDR3 runs to 15 residues. V shed 2 bases and J shed 5 bases, with 16 bases lying between them. Per the germline V gene, CDR1 is SGDLS and CDR2 is YYNGEE. The CDR3 region is CASSVMDQQLTEAFF. The CDR3 region has the DNA TGTGCCAGCAGCGTGATGGACCAACAACTGACTGAAGCTTTCTTT.

The chain couples TRBV5-4 to TRBJ1-2; 7 bases are shared with TRBD1. The CDR3 is 15 residues long. The trim removed 4 bases at V and 4 bases at J, leaving 10 bases unmatched. Germline V gene sequence: CDR1 SGHNT, CDR2 YYREEE (reference sequence). CDR3 DNA: TGTGCCAGCAGCCTGTCGGCAGGGGGGATCTATGGCTACACCTTC. Translation: CASSLSAGGIYGYTF.

This chain links TRBV19 with TRBJ1-5; D gene uncertain. Trimming took 4 bases from V and 5 from J, leaving 9 bases between them. This CDR3 is 13 amino acids long. Germline CDR1 and CDR2: LNHDA and SQIVND (reference sequence). The CDR3 sequence: CASSTGSYQPQHF. In nucleotides, the CDR3 is TGTGCCAGTAGTACAGGTTCCTATCAGCCCCAGCATTTT.

This CDR3 is CATSRVQGPQHF. For the CDR3, the DNA is TGTGCCACCAGCAGAGTCCAGGGGCCCCAGCATTTT. The genes are TRBV15 and TRBJ1-5; D is possibly TRBD1 (5 bases). CDR3 length: 12 amino acids. The V and J ends lost 1 base and 9 bases respectively, with 7 bases between them. CDR1 is LNHNV, CDR2 YYDKDF, per germline (reference sequence).

V and J are TRBV7-2 and TRBJ2-7; D could derive from TRBD1 or TRBD2 (6 bases each). Germline loops: CDR1 SGHTA, CDR2 FQGNSA. The CDR3 is made up of 15 amino acids. V dropped 1 base and J dropped 4 bases, with 14 bases sitting between them. CDR3 sequence: CASSLEGGGQYEQYF. CDR3 in DNA: TGTGCCAGCAGCTTAGAGGGGGGAGGTCAGTACGAGCAGTACTTC.

The chain employs TRBV18 and TRBJ1-5, with 8 bases identical to TRBD1. Germline V gene data show CDR1 as KGHSH and CDR2 as LQKENI. The CDR3 covers 15 residues. The trim removed 6 bases at V and 1 base at J, leaving 5 bases unmatched. CDR3 sequence: CASSLGQGSNQPQHF. In DNA, the CDR3 is TGTGCCAGCTCCCTTGGACAGGGAAGCAATCAGCCCCAGCATTTT.

V usage is TRBV30 and J usage is TRBJ1-4, with D possibly being TRBD1 (5 bases). The CDR3 runs 14 residues. Germline V lookup: CDR1 GTSNPN, CDR2 SVGIG (reference sequence). Trimming cost V 3 bases and J 4 bases, with 12 bases left between them. CDR3 protein: CAWSAGTVNEKLFF. The CDR3 coding sequence is TGTGCCTGGAGCGCCGGGACGGTTAATGAAAAACTGTTTTTT.

The chain combines TRBV30 with TRBJ1-4; maybe TRBD1 (5 bases). V was shortened by 1 base and J by 8 bases, with 14 bases between the two germline ends. This CDR3 is 14 amino acids long. The germline V gene encodes CDR1 GTSNPN and CDR2 SVGIG (reference sequence). CDR3 sequence reads: CAWSGGQGEEKLFF. CDR3 DNA: TGTGCCTGGAGTGGGGGCCAAGGGGAGGAAAAACTGTTTTTT.

The chain joins TRBV2 to TRBJ2-3; 7 bases fit TRBD2. The V gene's germline CDR1 is SNHLY and CDR2 FYNNEI. V trimming: 6 bases; J trimming: 4 bases; junction bases outside the gene matches: 10. The CDR3 has 15 amino acids. This chain's CDR3 is CASSQGTSEADTQYF. The CDR3 DNA sequence: TGTGCCAGCAGCCAAGGTACTAGCGAGGCAGATACGCAGTATTTT.

The chain joins TRBV4-2 to TRBJ1-1; no clear D. V lost 3 bases to trimming and J lost 6 bases, with 14 bases between them. The germline V gene encodes CDR1 LGHNA and CDR2 YNFKEQ. This CDR3 spans 14 amino acids. The CDR3 nucleotides read TGTGCCAGCAGCCAGGCCGGTATTAGATCTGAAGCTTTCTTT. Translation: CASSQAGIRSEAFF.

J is TRBJ2-7 and V is TRBV28, with a possible D match to TRBD1 (6 bases). V lost 4 bases, J lost 2 bases, and 18 bases lay in between. The CDR3 runs to 16 residues. Germline CDR1 is MDHEN and CDR2 is SYDVKM. The CDR3 nucleotides are TGTGCCAGCAGTTCGCCCGGGACACCACCTCCCTACGAGCAGTACTTC. It specifies CASSSPGTPPPYEQYF.

J is TRBJ2-7 and V is TRBV29-1; TRBD1 matches at 7 bases. Germline lookup yields CDR1 SQVTM and CDR2 ANQGSEA. The junction had 9 bases not matched to a gene; V was cut back by 5 bases and J by 2 bases. This CDR3 is built from 14 residues. The CDR3 reads CSVNVQGKPYEQYF. CDR3 nucleotides: TGCAGCGTTAACGTACAGGGGAAACCCTACGAGCAGTACTTC.

The rearrangement joins TRBV18 to TRBJ2-1; unclear D gene. Germline V gene data show CDR1 as KGHSH and CDR2 as LQKENI. Trimming left V 0 bases short and J 0 bases short, with 9 bases between. The CDR3 length is 16 residues. This chain's CDR3 is CASSPPVVSSYNEQFF. CDR3 bases: TGTGCCAGCTCACCACCGGTGGTTAGCTCCTACAATGAGCAGTTCTTC.

This clone was recorded only once. This chain connects TRBV18 to TRBJ2-5, with D perhaps matching TRBD2 (5 bases). The germline CDR1 and CDR2 sequences are KGHSH and LQKENI. There are 14 residues in the CDR3. Trimming left V 2 bases short and J 5 bases short, with 12 bases between. The CDR3 sequence is CASSPGQREETQYF. CDR3 bases: TGTGCCAGCTCACCAGGGCAGAGGGAGGAGACCCAGTACTTC.

The V and J genes are TRBV5-1 and TRBJ2-5, with TRBD2 identical over 14 bases. The germline gives CDR1 SGHRS, CDR2 YFSETQ. The CDR3 runs 17 residues. J lost 5 bases, V lost 5 bases, and 11 bases had no gene match. The CDR3 sequence is CASRPGLAGVSSETQYF. In DNA form, the CDR3 reads TGCGCCAGCAGGCCGGGACTAGCGGGAGTATCCAGCGAGACCCAGTACTTC.

The genes are TRBV7-2 and TRBJ2-5; 14 bases align to TRBD2. The germline gives CDR1 SGHTA, CDR2 FQGNSA. The CDR3 is 17 residues long. V dropped 1 base and J dropped 7; count of bases not matched to a gene: 8. The DNA for the CDR3 is TGTGCCAGCAGCTTAGTAGGGACTAGCGGGAGCGGTATGACCCAGTACTTC. The encoded protein is CASSLVGTSGSGMTQYF.

The gene calls are TRBV5-4 and TRBJ1-3; D is perhaps TRBD1 (6 bases). Trimming pared 4 bases from V and 7 bases from J, leaving 15 bases between. Germline V gene sequence: CDR1 SGHNT, CDR2 YYREEE (reference sequence). The CDR3 is 14 residues long. As DNA, the CDR3 is TGTGCCAGCAGCCCGGGACACCGGGGGAACACCATATATTTT. Translating it yields CASSPGHRGNTIYF.

The CDR3 loop is CASSLAGTVEGYTF. The CDR3 DNA sequence: TGTGCCAGCAGCTTGGCCGGGACAGTGGAAGGCTACACCTTC. The chain couples TRBV5-5 to TRBJ1-2, with 7 bases aligning to TRBD1. The CDR3 is 14 amino acids. Germline CDR1 reads SGHKS; CDR2 reads YYEKEE (reference sequence). The junction had 7 bases not matched to a gene; V was cut back by 0 bases and J by 8 bases. Full variable domain (remainder filled in from reference TRBV5-5 and TRBJ1-2): DAGVTQSPTHLIKTRGQQVTLRCSPISGHKSVSWYQQVLGQGPQFIFQYYEKEERGRGNFPDRFSARQFPNYSSELNVNALLLGDSALYLCASSLAGTVEGYTFGSGTRLTVV.

This chain joins TRBV28 and TRBJ1-1; tentatively, D is TRBD1 (6 bases). The germline gives CDR1 MDHEN, CDR2 SYDVKM. V dropped 1 base and J dropped 4 bases, with 10 bases sitting between them. The CDR3 sequence is 14 residues long. CDR3 sequence reads: CASSLLQGGTEAFF. Written as DNA, the CDR3 is TGTGCCAGCAGTTTATTACAGGGTGGCACTGAAGCTTTCTTT. Supplemented by reference TRBV28 and TRBJ1-1, the full variable domain reads DVKVTQSSRYLVKRTGEKVFLECVQDMDHENMFWYRQDPGLGLRLIYFSYDVKMKEKGDIPEGYSVSREKKERFSLILESASTNQTSMYLCASSLLQGGTEAFFGQGTRLTVV.

The chain recombines TRBV18 with TRBJ2-7; D remains unclear. CDR3 size: 13 residues. V was cut by 5 bases and J by 2 bases, with 10 bases left in between. Germline lookup yields CDR1 KGHSH and CDR2 LQKENI. For the CDR3, the DNA is TGTGCCAGCTCAAGTAAGCCCGCCTACGAGCAGTACTTC. Translation gives CASSSKPAYEQYF.

This clone has just one count. V gene TRBV5-1 combines with J gene TRBJ2-1; D is undetermined. CDR3 length: 12 residues. CDR1 SGHRS and CDR2 YFSETQ come from the germline V gene. The germline V and J ends were trimmed by 0 bases and 5 bases, with 3 bases remaining between them. The CDR3 region has the DNA TGCGCCAGCAGCTTGGCTCACAATGAGCAGTTCTTC. This codes for CASSLAHNEQFF.

The genes are TRBV9 and TRBJ2-1, with D possibly TRBD2 on 6 matching bases. V lost 7 bases to trimming and J lost 9 bases, with 26 bases between them. Germline CDR1 is SGDLS and CDR2 is YYNGEE. This CDR3 is 16 amino acids long. The CDR3 nucleotides are TGTGCCAGCGCCTGGGGGGTAGGGAACATAGTAGGTGAGCAGTTCTTC. As protein: CASAWGVGNIVGEQFF.